This T cell receptor beta chain was sequenced for a study of blood T cell repertoires in COVID-19 (dated by TCRdb to between 2020 and 2021). About the study as a whole: Samples from collaborators originated in the United States, Italy and Spain and spanned both the acute and convalescent phases of COVID-19. The prospective study material was composed of cDNA or gDNA derived from T cells, B-cell-depleted T cells, or PBMCs. Deeply sampled blood TCRbeta repertoires from subjects exposed to, actively infected with, or recovered from COVID-19 were included in the dataset. The repertoires were released in a freely available public database meant as a resource for research on the immune response to SARS-CoV-2. Samples came from the ongoing ImmuneRACE study (first 160 participants) plus 1,254 subjects from 6 global collaborators. Sample metadata almost always included a de-identified subject ID, COVID-19 status, age in years and sex. HLA class I and class II types, where available, came from metadata supplied by the sample provider rather than from assay-based typing.

Overall study outcomes, separate from this receptor: The amount of clinical and demographic metadata varied by source and participant and was provided uncurated.

TCRbeta CDR3 regions were amplified from genomic DNA by means of the immunoSEQ Assay, a bias-controlled multiplex PCR. Per the original workflow: Nucleated cell counts per sample were estimated from amplification of reference gene primers within the assay. To quantify the absolute abundance of each unique TCRbeta CDR3 rearrangement, sequence reads were collapsed and filtered. Productive Simpson clonality was computed per sample as the square root of Simpson's diversity index over productive rearrangements. The source is immuneACCESS, and TCRdb retained only in-frame sequences with V and J called. Part of the clones is not carried over; for the studies checked, unresolved V genes explain less than half of this, and the remainder is unexplained. That table supplies the V and J calls and clone size; D and trimming were determined from the DNA. Counted in this sample were fewer than 500,000 clones; around 88% of them appeared once. About 4.3% of the sample rests with the top ten.

The collaborating institutions used their own protocols to collect whole blood in K2EDTA tubes. For TCRbeta analysis, collaborators shipped samples as frozen whole blood, isolated PBMCs, or DNA extracted from either of those sample types. With regard to this clone: Its target antigen remains unknown. No base qualities exist here, and no much larger clone lies one base off it.

V loses 5 bases, J loses 4 bases, and the germline ends lie 12 bases apart. The cysteine opens and the phenylalanine closes a CDR3 of 13 amino acids. Left in the record is the CDR3 DNA by itself, 39 bases read in frame from the first base. Taken from the germline V gene (reference sequence), the CDR1 and CDR2 loops are LNHDA and SQIVND. This sequence originates from a woman aged 25 to 39 with acute or convalescent COVID-19. Recombination joined TRBV19 with TRBJ2-7, with TRBD1 as a weak D call on 5 bases. Sequenced sample: peripheral blood. The CDR3 has the sequence CASSAYQGYEQYF. The sequenced DNA is TGTGCCAGTAGTGCTTACCAGGGATACGAGCAGTACTTC.